The rows below give T cell receptor beta chains drawn from one sample of a study of blood T cell repertoires in COVID-19. The method was immunoSEQ multiplex PCR; TCRdb's version includes in-frame clones alone and lacks a portion of them. Of approximately 68,000 clones in the sample, around 80% were seen once. The sequenced sample was peripheral blood. The receptors were gathered from a human donor in a cohort sampled during active COVID-19. CDR3s include the opening cysteine and the closing phenylalanine or tryptophan. Each record gives: V gene, clone size, J gene, D gene, CDR3 protein, CDR3 DNA. D genes are given only for firm matches. Where a row states a size, it is once, few, many or the class of an expanded clone; other rows omit it.

TRBV12-5,few,TRBJ2-1,TRBD1,CASGPRTTGTGVNFEQFF,TGTGCTAGTGGTCCCCGAACGACCGGGACAGGCGTCAATTTTGAGCAGTTCTTC
TRBV2,NA,TRBJ1-2,NA,CASRDDRTAYGYTF,TGTGCCAGCAGAGACGACAGGACAGCCTATGGCTACACCTTC
TRBV2,NA,TRBJ1-2,NA,CASSEVADNYGYTF,TGTGCCAGCAGTGAAGTGGCGGATAACTATGGCTACACCTTC
TRBV4-1,once,TRBJ2-7,TRBD1,CASSPWGPQGEYEQYF,TGCGCCAGCAGCCCCTGGGGGCCTCAGGGGGAATACGAGCAGTACTTC
TRBV9,NA,TRBJ1-5,TRBD1,CASSADGQGNQPQHF,TGTGCCAGCAGCGCGGACGGACAGGGCAATCAGCCCCAGCATTTT
TRBV7-2,NA,TRBJ1-3,NA,CASSFGASSGNTIYF,TGTGCCAGCAGCTTTGGGGCCTCCTCTGGAAACACCATATATTTT
TRBV14,NA,TRBJ1-2,TRBD1,CASSMDRGYGYTF,TGTGCCAGCAGCATGGACAGGGGATATGGCTACACCTTC
TRBV18,NA,TRBJ2-7,TRBD1,CASSPGRGLYEQYF,TGTGCCAGCTCACCTGGCAGGGGGCTCTACGAGCAGTACTTC
TRBV2,NA,TRBJ2-7,TRBD1,CASSGTGYEQYF,TGTGCCAGCAGCGGGACAGGCTACGAGCAGTACTTC
TRBV4-2,few,TRBJ2-7,NA,CASSQAPGGSSRQYF,TGTGCCAGCAGCCAGGCGCCAGGGGGGTCGTCGCGGCAGTACTTC
TRBV5-1,NA,TRBJ2-7,TRBD1,CASSLQGGIYEQYF,TGCGCCAGCAGCTTACAGGGGGGAATATACGAGCAGTACTTC
TRBV30,few,TRBJ1-5,TRBD1,CAWSALTGGQPQHF,TGTGCCTGGAGTGCCCTTACAGGGGGACAGCCCCAGCATTTT
TRBV7-2,NA,TRBJ1-2,TRBD1,CASSLAGTGSGYTF,TGTGCCAGCAGCTTAGCTGGGACAGGGAGCGGCTACACCTTC
TRBV27,NA,TRBJ2-1,TRBD1,CASTIGTGASNEQFF,TGTGCCAGCACCATAGGGACAGGGGCGTCCAATGAGCAGTTCTTC
TRBV24-1,NA,TRBJ2-1,NA,CATSDLQNNEQFF,TGTGCCACCAGTGATCTACAGAACAATGAGCAGTTCTTC
TRBV18,few,TRBJ1-1,NA,CASSPYQGLAEAFF,TGTGCCAGCTCACCCTACCAGGGACTAGCTGAAGCTTTCTTT
TRBV5-1,NA,TRBJ2-2,TRBD1,CASREITGAGELFF,TGCGCCAGCCGGGAAATAACAGGGGCCGGGGAGCTGTTTTTT
TRBV3-1/TRBV3-2,NA,TRBJ2-7,TRBD1,CASSQAQGALTYEQYF,TGTGCCAGCAGCCAAGCACAGGGGGCTCTTACCTACGAGCAGTACTTC
TRBV6-5,NA,TRBJ2-7,NA,CASSHRGTVSYEQYF,TGTGCCAGCAGCCACCGGGGGACGGTGTCCTACGAGCAGTACTTC
TRBV3-1/TRBV3-2,NA,TRBJ2-7,TRBD1,CASSSSGGRYEQYF,TGTGCCAGCAGTAGTTCAGGGGGACGATACGAGCAGTACTTC
TRBV2,NA,TRBJ1-2,NA,CASSEAPRGGYTF,TGTGCCAGCAGTGAAGCTCCCAGGGGAGGCTACACCTTC
TRBV18,NA,TRBJ1-1,TRBD1,CASSPSTGGVGTEAFF,TGTGCCAGCTCACCTTCAACAGGGGGCGTAGGCACTGAAGCTTTCTTT
TRBV6-4,NA,TRBJ1-4,TRBD1,CASSGDRVFEKLFF,TGTGCCAGCAGTGGGGACAGGGTCTTTGAAAAACTGTTTTTT
TRBV18,NA,TRBJ1-2,TRBD1,CASSPWTGPDYGYTF,TGTGCCAGCTCACCTTGGACAGGACCCGACTATGGCTACACCTTC
TRBV4-1,NA,TRBJ1-5,TRBD1,CASSPGTGGLQPQHF,TGCGCCAGCAGCCCCGGGACAGGGGGGCTTCAGCCCCAGCATTTT
TRBV2,NA,TRBJ2-3,NA,CASSEEDASTDTQYF,TGTGCCAGCAGTGAGGAGGACGCTAGCACAGATACGCAGTATTTT
TRBV28,NA,TRBJ2-3,NA,CASSFPLRADTQYF,TGTGCCAGCAGTTTTCCCCTCCGGGCAGATACGCAGTATTTT
TRBV7-8,NA,TRBJ1-4,NA,CASSSIRGESNEKLFF,TGTGCCAGCAGCTCAATTCGGGGGGAATCAAATGAAAAACTGTTTTTT
TRBV15,NA,TRBJ2-1,TRBD1,CATSRARDSYQDNEQFF,TGTGCCACCAGCAGAGCCCGGGACAGTTATCAAGACAATGAGCAGTTCTTC
TRBV5-1,NA,TRBJ1-6,NA,CASSRGGENSPLHF,TGCGCCAGCAGCCGAGGCGGCGAAAATTCACCCCTCCACTTT
TRBV19,NA,TRBJ1-2,NA,CASSNFGQINYGYTF,TGTGCCAGTAGTAACTTCGGACAGATTAACTATGGCTACACCTTC
TRBV29-1,NA,TRBJ2-3,TRBD1,CSVDQDRADTQYF,TGCAGCGTTGACCAAGACAGGGCAGATACGCAGTATTTT
TRBV19,NA,TRBJ2-7,NA,CASSRQLELEQYF,TGTGCCAGTAGTCGACAGTTGGAGTTGGAGCAGTACTTC
TRBV10-3,NA,TRBJ2-7,NA,CAIKVKINSRDEQYF,TGTGCCATCAAGGTAAAGATAAATTCACGGGACGAGCAGTACTTC
TRBV5-6,NA,TRBJ2-7,TRBD1,CASSHQGVGEQYF,TGTGCCAGCAGTCATCAGGGGGTGGGAGAGCAGTACTTC
TRBV2,NA,TRBJ2-7,NA,CASGGLTAEQYF,TGTGCCAGTGGGGGACTTACTGCCGAGCAGTACTTC
TRBV10-1,few,TRBJ2-7,NA,CASGYGHEQYF,TGCGCCAGCGGTTATGGCCACGAGCAGTACTTC
TRBV7-8,NA,TRBJ1-2,NA,CASSPEVLNYGYTF,TGTGCCAGCAGCCCCGAGGTATTAAACTATGGCTACACCTTC
TRBV5-6,NA,TRBJ2-7,NA,CASSQQGVVDEQYF,TGTGCCAGCAGCCAACAAGGGGTCGTGGACGAGCAGTACTTC
TRBV7-2,NA,TRBJ1-1,TRBD1,CASSLVTGNTEAFF,TGTGCCAGCAGCTTAGTGACAGGGAATACTGAAGCTTTCTTT
TRBV28,NA,TRBJ1-1,NA,CASSHTGSYF,TGTGCCAGCAGTCACACGGGGTCCTACTTT
TRBV5-6,few,TRBJ1-5,NA,CASSSGYDRISNQPQHF,TGTGCCAGCAGCTCGGGATACGACAGGATTAGCAATCAGCCCCAGCATTTT
TRBV6-6,NA,TRBJ2-3,NA,CASARTAKGTDTQYF,TGTGCCAGCGCTCGGACAGCTAAGGGCACAGATACGCAGTATTTT
TRBV7-6,NA,TRBJ1-5,NA,CASSFRTPRSNQPQHF,TGTGCCAGCAGCTTCAGGACACCCCGGAGCAATCAGCCCCAGCATTTT